The 22 T cell receptor beta chains presented below share a single source sample, sequenced in a study of blood T cell repertoires in COVID-19. The method was immunoSEQ multiplex PCR; TCRdb's version includes in-frame clones alone and lacks a portion of them. The sample carries roughly 260,000 clones, about 87% recorded once. Sample: peripheral blood. Every receptor here comes from a woman aged 45 to 65 with acute or convalescent COVID-19.

V usage is TRBV2 and J usage is TRBJ1-3, with a tentative D call TRBD1 (5 bases). V lost 4 bases, J lost 0 bases, and 13 bases lay in between. Per germline, CDR1 SNHLY and CDR2 FYNNEI. This CDR3 is 16 amino acids long. In DNA, the CDR3 is TGTGCCAGCAGTGTGGAGACAGTCGCCTCTGGAAACACCATATATTTT. Protein product: CASSVETVASGNTIYF.

The chain links TRBV3-1 (or the pseudogene TRBV3-2) to TRBJ1-5, with unresolved D. From germline, CDR1 is LGHDT and CDR2 YNNKEL (reference sequence). CDR3 size: 16 residues. V was cut by 1 base and J by 4 bases, with 14 bases left in between. The CDR3 DNA reads as TGTGCCAGCAGCCAAGTATACGGTGCGGGAAATCAGCCCCAGCATTTT. Its translation: CASSQVYGAGNQPQHF.

The chain recombines TRBV19 with TRBJ1-4; TRBD1 agrees at 9 bases. The germline gives CDR1 LNHDA, CDR2 SQIVND (reference sequence). This CDR3 region has 14 residues. V gave up 7 bases and J gave up 8 bases; unmatched junction bases: 8. Written as DNA, the CDR3 is TGTGCCAGTACCCTTACAGGGGGCGGAGAAAAACTGTTTTTT. The encoded protein is CASTLTGGGEKLFF.

Comment on this clone: The sample carries other DNA sequences with the same CDR3. The chain recombines TRBV5-1 with TRBJ1-3; D ambiguous. The germline gives CDR1 SGHRS, CDR2 YFSETQ. V was clipped by 0 bases and J by 3 bases, with 4 bases between them. This CDR3 region has 13 residues. CDR3: CASSLDSGNTIYF. In DNA, the CDR3 is TGCGCCAGCAGCTTGGATAGTGGAAACACCATATATTTT.

The chain is built from TRBV6-2 or TRBV6-3 and TRBJ1-1; D possibly corresponds to TRBD1 (6 bases). V lost 1 base, J lost 4 bases, and 13 bases lay in between. Germline V gene lookup returns CDR1 MNHEY and CDR2 SVGEGT. This CDR3 region has 15 residues. The DNA for the CDR3 is TGTGCCAGCAGTTACTTCGGCAGGGGCGGCACTGAAGCTTTCTTT. Translation: CASSYFGRGGTEAFF.

This chain uses TRBV2 with TRBJ1-5; D gene uncertain. This CDR3 comprises 12 residues. Germline V gene sequence: CDR1 SNHLY, CDR2 FYNNEI. V was shortened by 6 bases and J by 2 bases, with 5 bases between the two germline ends. This CDR3 is CASSEGNQPQHF. The CDR3 coding sequence is TGTGCCAGCAGCGAGGGCAATCAGCCCCAGCATTTT.

This clone occurred a few times. One junction end does not reproduce the germline sequence, and a read error may be involved. V gene TRBV2 combines with J gene TRBJ2-7; 10 bases fit TRBD1. The CDR3 is 11 residues long. Germline lookup yields CDR1 SNHLY and CDR2 FYNNEI. This CDR3 reads CASSKGQGTFF. The CDR3 nucleotides are TGTGCCAGCAGTAAGGGACAGGGGACGTTCTTC.

The chain has TRBV6-5 and TRBJ2-7, with D unclear. CDR1 and CDR2 from the germline V gene are MNHEY and SVGAGI. The CDR3 is 13 amino acids. The ends were cut back, 2 bases at V and 1 base at J, with 6 bases in the middle. The CDR3 protein is CASSYVQSYEQYF. The CDR3 bases are TGTGCCAGCAGTTACGTCCAGTCCTACGAGCAGTACTTC.

The rearrangement uses TRBV27 and TRBJ2-7; 10 positions agree with TRBD1. Germline CDR1 is MNHEY and CDR2 is SMNVEV (reference sequence). V shed 4 bases and J 2 bases; nucleotides not matched to a gene: 8. The CDR3 length is 16 residues. For the CDR3, the DNA is TGTGCCAGCAGTTCTAAGGGACAGGGGATACCCTACGAGCAGTACTTC. Encoded protein: CASSSKGQGIPYEQYF.

This chain uses TRBV4-3 with TRBJ1-2; TRBD1 matches 8 bases. V was clipped by 0 bases and J by 4 bases; unmatched bases: 10. Germline V gene data show CDR1 as LGHNA and CDR2 as YSLEER. The CDR3 is 17 amino acids. The chain's CDR3 is CASSQDPHRGRSYGYTF. CDR3 sequence (DNA): TGCGCCAGCAGCCAAGACCCCCACAGGGGGAGATCCTATGGCTACACCTTC.

This clone was seen only once. The chain is built from TRBV2 and TRBJ1-5; D is possibly TRBD1 (6 bases). Germline lookup yields CDR1 SNHLY and CDR2 FYNNEI. The CDR3 length is 15 residues. Trimming took off 5 bases at V and 6 bases at J, with 17 bases between the two ends. The CDR3 DNA is TGTGCCAGCAGTACCAATACAGGGTCGAGTCAGCCCCAGCATTTT. Its protein product is CASSTNTGSSQPQHF.

The chain recombines TRBV6-5 with TRBJ2-7; TRBD2 agrees at 11 bases. The germline V gene has CDR1 MNHEY and CDR2 SVGAGI. Unmatched junction bases numbered 2, after V lost 6 bases and J lost 1 base. CDR3 length equals 14 residues. In DNA form, the CDR3 reads TGTGCCAGCAGGCTAGCGGGAGGATCCTACGAGCAGTACTTC. This translates into CASRLAGGSYEQYF.

The chain couples TRBV7-2 to TRBJ1-2; D is unclear. The CDR3 has 14 amino acids. Trimming shortened V by 4 bases and J by 5 bases, and 14 bases separated the two germline ends. The germline gives CDR1 SGHTA, CDR2 FQGNSA. This chain's CDR3 is CASSSRMGGYGYTF. Here the CDR3 DNA reads TGTGCCAGCAGCTCGCGGATGGGCGGGTATGGCTACACCTTC.

The chain joins TRBV5-1 to TRBJ2-2; TRBD2 matches 7 bases. This CDR3 comprises 17 residues. Germline assignment: CDR1 SGHRS and CDR2 YFSETQ. V trimming: 0 bases; J trimming: 1 base; junction bases outside the gene matches: 6. DNA of the CDR3: TGCGCCAGCAGCTTGGCCCCTAGCGGAGGGAACACCGGGGAGCTGTTTTTT. Translation: CASSLAPSGGNTGELFF.

The count of this clone is one. The chain combines TRBV6-6 with TRBJ1-5, with D maybe TRBD1 (5 bases). V was clipped by 9 bases and J by 4 bases, with 19 bases between them. The CDR3 is made up of 15 amino acids. Germline loops: CDR1 MNHNY, CDR2 SVGAGI (reference sequence). The CDR3: CASRPRQGSNQPQHF. CDR3 in DNA: TGTGCCAGTCGGCCCCGGCAGGGTTCTAATCAGCCCCAGCATTTT.

The chain recombines TRBV27 with TRBJ2-1; the D gene is possibly TRBD1 (6 bases). V gave up 2 bases and J gave up 8 bases, with 16 bases separating them. Germline CDR1 is MNHEY and CDR2 is SMNVEV (reference sequence). This CDR3 region has 15 residues. In DNA, the CDR3 is TGTGCCAGCAGTTTAGCACTGGGGCACAGGGATGAGCAGTTCTTC. It encodes CASSLALGHRDEQFF.

V and J are TRBV6-5 and TRBJ1-2, with TRBD1 matching 8 bases. Germline CDR1 reads MNHEY; CDR2 reads SVGAGI. The CDR3 contains 14 residues. The V segment lost 6 bases and the J segment 4 bases; nucleotides outside the gene matches: 7. CDR3 sequence (DNA): TGTGCCAGCAGGTTGGACAGGGACGCCTATGGCTACACCTTC. Translated: CASRLDRDAYGYTF.

This rearrangement joins TRBV29-1 to TRBJ1-2; 7 bases agree with TRBD1. V was pared by 4 bases and J by 4 bases, with 12 bases of the junction left unmatched. Germline CDR1 and CDR2: SQVTM and ANQGSEA. The CDR3 is 15 amino acids. CDR3 region: CSVARGQGVIYGYTF. The CDR3 DNA follows: TGCAGCGTTGCGCGCGGGCAGGGGGTTATCTATGGCTACACCTTC.

The chain employs TRBV6-5 and TRBJ2-7; possibly TRBD2 for D (5 bases). V was shortened by 6 bases and J by 5 bases, with 8 bases between the two germline ends. This CDR3 comprises 11 residues. CDR1 is MNHEY, CDR2 SVGAGI, per germline. CDR3: CASRLVDEQYF. DNA for the CDR3: TGTGCCAGCAGACTAGTGGACGAGCAGTACTTC.

The genes are TRBV5-4 and TRBJ1-2, with TRBD1 matching 7 bases. CDR1 SGHNT and CDR2 YYREEE come from the germline V gene (reference sequence). This CDR3 comprises 14 residues. V shed 4 bases and J 5 bases; nucleotides not matched to a gene: 8. CDR3 protein: CASSANRGAYGYTF. In DNA, the CDR3 is TGTGCCAGCAGCGCGAACAGGGGAGCATATGGCTACACCTTC.

The V gene is TRBV7-3, the J gene TRBJ2-3; no clear D gene. The CDR3 is made up of 13 amino acids. CDR1 and CDR2 (germline): SGHTA, FQGTGA. Trimming stripped 4 bases from V and 0 bases from J, with 5 bases between. In nucleotides, the CDR3 is TGTGCCAGCAGCTCGACTAGCACAGATACGCAGTATTTT. This encodes CASSSTSTDTQYF.

Concerning this clone itself: Its ends do not fully match the called genes, so a read error is possible. The chain combines TRBV7-9 with TRBJ2-3; D is possibly TRBD1 (5 bases). CDR1 and CDR2 from the germline V gene are SEHNR and FQNEAQ (reference sequence). This CDR3 contains 16 residues. CDR3 sequence (DNA): TGTGCCAGCAGTTTAGGGGCCGGCACGGGCACAGATACGCAGTATTTT. It yields the protein CASSLGAGTGTDTQYF.